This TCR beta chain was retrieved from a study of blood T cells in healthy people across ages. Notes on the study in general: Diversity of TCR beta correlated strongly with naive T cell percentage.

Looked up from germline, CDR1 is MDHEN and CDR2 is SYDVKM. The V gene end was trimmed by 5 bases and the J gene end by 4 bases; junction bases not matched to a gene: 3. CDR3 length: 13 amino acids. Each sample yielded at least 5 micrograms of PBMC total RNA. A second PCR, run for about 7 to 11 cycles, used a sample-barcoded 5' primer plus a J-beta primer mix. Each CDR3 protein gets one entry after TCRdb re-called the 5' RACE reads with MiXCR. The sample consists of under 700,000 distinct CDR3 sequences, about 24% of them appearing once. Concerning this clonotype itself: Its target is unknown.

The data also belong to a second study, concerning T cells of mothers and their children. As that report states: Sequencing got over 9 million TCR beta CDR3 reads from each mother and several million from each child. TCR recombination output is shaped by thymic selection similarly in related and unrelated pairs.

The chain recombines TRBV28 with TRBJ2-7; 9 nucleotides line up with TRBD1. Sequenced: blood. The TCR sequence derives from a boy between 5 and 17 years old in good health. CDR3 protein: CASSNRGQYEQYF. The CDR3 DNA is TGTGCCAGCAGTAACAGGGGGCAGTACGAGCAGTACTTC.